Each of the 30 T cell receptor beta chains below was sequenced from the same sample in a study of shared clonotypes between healthy human individuals. Clones were sequenced by immunoSEQ multiplex PCR, and TCRdb holds only the in-frame ones, with some missing. Of around 2.1 million clones listed, almost 96% are singletons. The sample consisted of naive CD4+ T cells sorted from blood. Subset noted: CD45RA+ positively selected. These receptors were obtained from a man aged 18 to 29 in good health.

V is TRBV5-6 and J is TRBJ2-6, with D hard to call. Trimming removed 4 bases from V and 0 bases from J, with 8 bases in between. The CDR3 sequence is 15 residues long. Germline lookup yields CDR1 SGHDT and CDR2 YYEEEE. Written as DNA, the CDR3 is TGTGCCAGCAGCGACGAACCCTCTGGGGCCAACGTCCTGACTTTC. Its protein is CASSDEPSGANVLTF. The full variable domain, in which reference TRBV5-6 and TRBJ2-6 provide the parts outside the CDR3, is DAGVTQSPTHLIKTRGQQVTLRCSPKSGHDTVSWYQQALGQGPQFIFQYYEEEERQRGNFPDRFSGHQFPNYSSELNVNALLLGDSALYLCASSDEPSGANVLTFGAGSRLTVL.

V usage is TRBV6-1 and J usage is TRBJ2-7, with 7 bases lining up with TRBD1. V was clipped by 1 base and J by 8 bases; unmatched bases: 8. Germline V gene sequence: CDR1 MNHNS, CDR2 SASEGT. The CDR3 is 14 residues long. Here the CDR3 DNA reads TGTGCCAGCAGTGAAGTTGGGGACAGTACGCAGCAGTACTTC. Translating it yields CASSEVGDSTQQYF.

The chain has TRBV10-3 and TRBJ1-1; no definite D call. Germline V CDR1 and CDR2: ENHRY, SYGVKD. The CDR3 loop spans 11 amino acids. V shed 2 bases and J shed 7 bases, with 5 bases lying between them. The DNA of the CDR3 is TGTGCCATCAGTGAGGGCATTGAAGCTTTCTTT. This codes for CAISEGIEAFF.

This sequence joins TRBV15 and TRBJ2-7; 7 nucleotides line up with TRBD1. This CDR3 has 14 residues. Germline V gene lookup returns CDR1 LNHNV and CDR2 YYDKDF (reference sequence). The junction had 2 bases not matched to a gene; V was cut back by 1 base and J by 2 bases. The CDR3 DNA is TGTGCCACCAGCAGAGGGGACAGAGCCTACGAGCAGTACTTC. This codes for CATSRGDRAYEQYF.

The chain recombines TRBV9 with TRBJ2-3, with D unclear. The germline gives CDR1 SGDLS, CDR2 YYNGEE. V was trimmed by 0 bases and J by 4 bases, leaving 9 bases between them. The CDR3 sequence is 14 residues long. The CDR3 sequence: CASSVELNSDTQYF. In nucleotides, the CDR3 is TGTGCCAGCAGCGTAGAGCTAAATTCAGATACGCAGTATTTT.

The chain carries TRBV2 and TRBJ1-1; a weak D match, TRBD1 (6 bases). This CDR3 has 14 residues. Trimming cost V 5 bases and J 3 bases, with 13 bases left between them. CDR1 and CDR2 (germline): SNHLY, FYNNEI. The CDR3 DNA reads TGTGCCAGCAGTCAAGACAGGTCCTACACTGAAGCTTTCTTT. Amino acid sequence: CASSQDRSYTEAFF. The whole variable domain, remainder taken from reference TRBV2 and TRBJ1-1, is EPEVTQTPSHQVTQMGQEVILRCVPISNHLYFYWYRQILGQKVEFLVSFYNNEISEKSEIFDDQFSVERPDGSNFTLKIRSTKLEDSAMYFCASSQDRSYTEAFFGQGTRLTVV.

The rearrangement joins TRBV30 to TRBJ2-1; no firm D call. With 3 bases removed from V and 8 bases from J, the gap between germline ends came to 8 bases. The CDR3 is made up of 11 amino acids. Germline V CDR1 and CDR2: GTSNPN, SVGIG (reference sequence). CDR3 DNA sequence: TGTGCCTGGAGGGTCGAACATGAGCAGTTCTTC. Residues: CAWRVEHEQFF.

The chain couples TRBV30 to TRBJ2-7, with D perhaps assigned TRBD1 or TRBD2 (6 bases each). V lost 0 bases and J 6 bases, leaving 15 bases between the germline ends. Germline V gene data show CDR1 as GTSNPN and CDR2 as SVGIG (reference sequence). CDR3 length equals 14 residues. The CDR3 is CAWSVGGGPVEQYF. For the CDR3, the DNA is TGTGCCTGGAGTGTAGGTGGGGGGCCTGTCGAGCAGTACTTC.

The rearrangement links TRBV27 to TRBJ2-5; TRBD2 agrees at 10 bases. This CDR3 spans 16 amino acids. The J segment lost 1 base and the V segment lost 2 bases, leaving 4 bases of the junction unmatched. Germline V gene sequence: CDR1 MNHEY, CDR2 SMNVEV (reference sequence). This CDR3 is CASSLNSGGPQETQYF. The CDR3, as DNA: TGTGCCAGCAGTTTAAATAGCGGGGGGCCCCAAGAGACCCAGTACTTC.

On this clone: One junction end does not reproduce the germline sequence, and a read error may be involved. This specimen includes other DNA sequences encoding the same CDR3. V gene TRBV20-1 combines with J gene TRBJ1-5; no firm D call. CDR1 DFQATT and CDR2 SNEGSKA come from the germline V gene (reference sequence). This CDR3 has 11 residues. The CDR3 DNA sequence: TGCAGCGCTAGTGAGGATCAGCCCCAGCATTTT. Residues: CSASEDQPQHF.

As regards this clone: Additional DNA sequences in this sample encode the identical CDR3. This chain connects TRBV10-3 to TRBJ2-3, with no clear D. Germline assignment: CDR1 ENHRY and CDR2 SYGVKD. Trimming took off 4 bases at V and 0 bases at J, with 11 bases between the two ends. The CDR3 totals 15 residues. The CDR3 coding sequence is TGTGCCATCAGTGGGGGTGCGCTAAGCACAGATACGCAGTATTTT. This codes for CAISGGALSTDTQYF.

This clone came up once. Other DNA sequences in the same sample also yield this CDR3. The chain has TRBV5-4 and TRBJ2-5; D is possibly TRBD1 (5 bases). Between the trimmed V and J ends, which lost 2 bases and 4 bases, there was a span of 12 bases. The germline CDR1 and CDR2 sequences are SGHNT and YYREEE (reference sequence). The CDR3 totals 14 residues. CDR3 sequence reads: CASSLGQGRETQYF. As DNA, the CDR3 is TGTGCCAGCAGCTTAGGGCAGGGTAGAGAGACCCAGTACTTC.

The V call is TRBV5-1, the J call TRBJ2-1, with 7 bases matching TRBD1. This CDR3 region has 15 residues. Per germline, CDR1 SGHRS and CDR2 YFSETQ. After removal of 0 bases from V and 7 bases from J, the junction contained 7 bases not matched to a gene. CDR3 amino acids: CASSLDRGLSNEQFF. The CDR3 DNA follows: TGCGCCAGCAGCTTGGACAGGGGTCTTTCGAATGAGCAGTTCTTC.

The genes are TRBV5-1 and TRBJ1-2, with D tentatively TRBD1 (5 bases). In germline, CDR1 is SGHRS, CDR2 YFSETQ. V lost 0 bases, J lost 1 base, and 13 bases lay in between. The CDR3 is 16 residues long. The CDR3 is CASSLDLQEFNYGYTF. CDR3 coding DNA: TGCGCCAGCAGCTTGGATTTACAGGAATTTAACTATGGCTACACCTTC. The full variable domain, completed using reference TRBV5-1 and TRBJ1-2, is KAGVTQTPRYLIKTRGQQVTLSCSPISGHRSVSWYQQTPGQGLQFLFEYFSETQRNKGNFPGRFSGRQFSNSRSEMNVSTLELGDSALYLCASSLDLQEFNYGYTFGSGTRLTVV.

V gene TRBV28 combines with J gene TRBJ2-5, with 10 bases identical to TRBD2. This CDR3 has 17 amino acids. Germline V gene lookup returns CDR1 MDHEN and CDR2 SYDVKM. V trimming: 6 bases; J trimming: 4 bases; junction bases outside the gene matches: 14. For the CDR3, the DNA is TGTGCCAGCAGCACAGGGAAAACGAAGCGGGGGGGAGAGACCCAGTACTTC. It is translated as CASSTGKTKRGGETQYF.

The chain couples TRBV19 to TRBJ1-1, with TRBD1 as a possible D gene (6 bases). CDR3 length equals 13 residues. Trimming took off 5 bases at V and 7 bases at J, with 14 bases between the two ends. The V gene's germline CDR1 is LNHDA and CDR2 SQIVND (reference sequence). The CDR3 region has the DNA TGTGCCAGTAGTGGGGACACCAAGATTGAAGCTTTCTTT. Translating gives CASSGDTKIEAFF.

A single count supports this clone. This chain links TRBV12-5 with TRBJ1-1; D might be TRBD1 (5 bases). CDR3 length equals 13 residues. CDR1 LGHNT and CDR2 FRNRAP come from the germline V gene. V was clipped by 2 bases and J by 4 bases, with 8 bases between them. As DNA, the CDR3 is TGTGCTAGTGGTTTGCAAGGGACCACTGAAGCTTTCTTT. Amino acid sequence: CASGLQGTTEAFF.

The CDR3 DNA follows: TGTGCCAGCAGTTACGCATGGGAGGAGCAGTTCTTC. It yields the protein CASSYAWEEQFF. J is TRBJ2-1 and V is TRBV6-6; TRBD2 is a possible D gene (5 bases). The germline V gene has CDR1 MNHNY and CDR2 SVGAGI (reference sequence). CDR3 size: 12 residues. Trimming cost V 2 bases and J 10 bases, with 9 bases left between them.

The chain combines TRBV6-5 with TRBJ2-7; D remains ambiguous. CDR1 is MNHEY and CDR2 is SVGAGI in the germline V gene. Trimming left V 4 bases short and J 5 bases short, with 9 bases between. The CDR3 is 12 amino acids. DNA of the CDR3: TGTGCCAGCAGTTCTGGGCCTGACGAGCAGTACTTC. Encoded protein: CASSSGPDEQYF.

The V and J genes are TRBV2 and TRBJ1-6; TRBD1 matches at 8 bases. V shed 3 bases, J shed 7 bases, and the junction held 2 bases outside the gene matches. Germline assignment: CDR1 SNHLY and CDR2 FYNNEI. The CDR3 totals 14 residues. The CDR3 reads CASSDRQGNSPLHF. The DNA for the CDR3 is TGTGCCAGCAGTGATCGACAGGGGAATTCACCCCTCCACTTT.

This chain links TRBV12-5 with TRBJ2-1, with TRBD1 identical over 8 bases. V lost 5 bases and J lost 8; bases outside the gene matches: 8. Germline V CDR1 and CDR2: LGHNT, FRNRAP. The CDR3 is 14 amino acids. In nucleotides, the CDR3 is TGTGCTAGTGGTCCTGGACAGGGTGGAGATGAGCAGTTCTTC. This encodes CASGPGQGGDEQFF.

This sequence joins TRBV6-6 and TRBJ2-2; D unresolved. The CDR3 is 14 residues long. Germline V gene sequence: CDR1 MNHNY, CDR2 SVGAGI (reference sequence). V lost 6 bases and J lost 6, with 14 bases in between. In DNA, the CDR3 is TGTGCCAGCAGCTCTCATCTCCTCCCCGGGGAGCTGTTTTTT. It is translated as CASSSHLLPGELFF.

Of note for this clone: Additional DNA sequences in this sample encode the identical CDR3. The chain uses TRBV5-1 and TRBJ2-5, with 9 bases fitting TRBD1. From germline, CDR1 is SGHRS and CDR2 YFSETQ. After removal of 4 bases from V and 5 bases from J, the junction contained 9 bases not matched to a gene. The CDR3 covers 15 residues. In DNA form, the CDR3 reads TGCGCCAGCAGCAGACGAACAGGGGGCGGCGAGACCCAGTACTTC. Protein: CASSRRTGGGETQYF. Full variable domain (rest looked up from reference TRBV5-1 and TRBJ2-5): KAGVTQTPRYLIKTRGQQVTLSCSPISGHRSVSWYQQTPGQGLQFLFEYFSETQRNKGNFPGRFSGRQFSNSRSEMNVSTLELGDSALYLCASSRRTGGGETQYFGPGTRLLVL.

The chain uses TRBV19 and TRBJ1-2, with TRBD1 matching 10 bases. After removal of 4 bases from V and 0 bases from J, the junction contained 5 bases not matched to a gene. Germline V lookup: CDR1 LNHDA, CDR2 SQIVND (reference sequence). The CDR3 contains 16 residues. In DNA, the CDR3 is TGTGCCAGTAGTACGGGACAGGGGAAGACTAACTATGGCTACACCTTC. Its translation: CASSTGQGKTNYGYTF.

J is TRBJ1-2 and V is TRBV9; 7 nucleotides line up with TRBD1. The CDR3 runs to 16 residues. V was pared by 0 bases and J by 0 bases, with 5 bases of the junction left unmatched. Germline V lookup: CDR1 SGDLS, CDR2 YYNGEE. The CDR3 DNA is TGTGCCAGCAGCGTAGGAGGGGGCTCGACTAACTATGGCTACACCTTC. This gives the protein CASSVGGGSTNYGYTF.

With respect to this clone: In the same sample, other DNA sequences code for this CDR3. This sequence joins TRBV30 and TRBJ2-6; maybe TRBD1 (5 bases). CDR1 and CDR2 from the germline V gene are GTSNPN and SVGIG (reference sequence). This CDR3 is 14 amino acids long. V was cut by 3 bases and J by 4 bases, with 10 bases left in between. The CDR3 DNA sequence: TGTGCCTGGAGCCCAGGGTTAGGGGCCAACGTCCTGACTTTC. Protein product: CAWSPGLGANVLTF. Full variable domain (remainder filled in from reference TRBV30 and TRBJ2-6): SQTIHQWPATLVQPVGSPLSLECTVEGTSNPNLYWYRQAAGRGLQLLFYSVGIGQISSEVPQNLSASRPQDRQFILSSKKLLLSDSGFYLCAWSPGLGANVLTFGAGSRLTVL.

V gene TRBV2 combines with J gene TRBJ1-2, with D unresolved. V was clipped by 1 base and J by 8 bases, with 8 bases between them. Germline V lookup: CDR1 SNHLY, CDR2 FYNNEI. The CDR3 has 12 amino acids. In DNA, the CDR3 is TGTGCCAGCAGTGAAGGACTCGGGGGCTACACCTTC. This gives the protein CASSEGLGGYTF.

This chain links TRBV21-1 with TRBJ1-1. TRBV21-1 is flagged as a pseudogene. The CDR3 consists of 14 residues. For the CDR3, the DNA is TGTGCCAGCAGCGGGACCGAGACGGGCACTGAAGCTTTCTTT. It codes for CASSGTETGTEAFF.

The chain employs TRBV9 and TRBJ2-3; D gene unclear. V lost 0 bases to trimming and J lost 4 bases, with 9 bases between them. The CDR3 loop spans 14 amino acids. From germline, CDR1 is SGDLS and CDR2 YYNGEE. The CDR3 is CASSVDPGSDTQYF. CDR3 bases: TGTGCCAGCAGCGTAGACCCGGGTTCAGATACGCAGTATTTT.

The V and J genes are TRBV5-4 and TRBJ2-5; TRBD1 matches 10 bases. The CDR3 sequence is 15 residues long. V shed 5 bases, J shed 5 bases, and the junction held 9 bases outside the gene matches. Germline V gene sequence: CDR1 SGHNT, CDR2 YYREEE (reference sequence). CDR3 nucleotide sequence: TGTGCCAGCAGGCGACAGGGGGCAGCTTTGGAGACCCAGTACTTC. Translation gives CASRRQGAALETQYF.